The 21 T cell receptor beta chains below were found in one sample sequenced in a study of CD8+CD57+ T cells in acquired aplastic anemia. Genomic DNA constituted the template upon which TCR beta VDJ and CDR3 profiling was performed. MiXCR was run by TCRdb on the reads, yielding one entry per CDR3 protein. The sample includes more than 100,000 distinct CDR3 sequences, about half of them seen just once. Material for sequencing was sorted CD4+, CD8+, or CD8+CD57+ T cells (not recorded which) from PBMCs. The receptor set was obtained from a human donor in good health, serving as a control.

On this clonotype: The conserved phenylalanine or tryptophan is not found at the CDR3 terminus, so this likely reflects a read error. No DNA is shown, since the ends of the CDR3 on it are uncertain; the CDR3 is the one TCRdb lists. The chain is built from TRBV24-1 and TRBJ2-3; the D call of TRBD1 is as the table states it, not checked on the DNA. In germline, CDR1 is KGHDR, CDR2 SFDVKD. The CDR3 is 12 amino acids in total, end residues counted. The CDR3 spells CATSDLKTGSPL.

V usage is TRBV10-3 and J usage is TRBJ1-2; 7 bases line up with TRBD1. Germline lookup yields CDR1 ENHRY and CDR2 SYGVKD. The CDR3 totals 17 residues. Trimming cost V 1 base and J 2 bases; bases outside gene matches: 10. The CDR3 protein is CAISEYDREYENYGYTF. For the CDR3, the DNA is TGTGCCATCAGTGAGTATGACAGGGAATATGAGAACTATGGCTACACCTTC.

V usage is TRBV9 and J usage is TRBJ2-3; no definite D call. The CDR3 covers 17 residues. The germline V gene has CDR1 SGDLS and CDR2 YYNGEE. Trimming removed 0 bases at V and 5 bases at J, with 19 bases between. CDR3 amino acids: CASSVGVERTDQDTQYF. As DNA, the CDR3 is TGTGCCAGCAGCGTAGGGGTTGAAAGGACGGATCAAGATACGCAGTATTTT.

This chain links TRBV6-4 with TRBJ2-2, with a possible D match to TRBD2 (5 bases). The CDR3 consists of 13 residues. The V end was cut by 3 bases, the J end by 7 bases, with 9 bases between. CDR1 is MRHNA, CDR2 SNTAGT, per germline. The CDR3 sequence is CASSEREDGELFF. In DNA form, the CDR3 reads TGTGCCAGCAGTGAGAGGGAAGACGGGGAGCTGTTTTTT.

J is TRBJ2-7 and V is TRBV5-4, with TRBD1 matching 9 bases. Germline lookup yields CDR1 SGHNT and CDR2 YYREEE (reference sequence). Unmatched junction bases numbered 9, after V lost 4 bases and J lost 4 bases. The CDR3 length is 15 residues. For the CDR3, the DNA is TGTGCCAGCAGCCCGGACAGGGGCCGGTTATACGAGCAGTACTTC. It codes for CASSPDRGRLYEQYF.

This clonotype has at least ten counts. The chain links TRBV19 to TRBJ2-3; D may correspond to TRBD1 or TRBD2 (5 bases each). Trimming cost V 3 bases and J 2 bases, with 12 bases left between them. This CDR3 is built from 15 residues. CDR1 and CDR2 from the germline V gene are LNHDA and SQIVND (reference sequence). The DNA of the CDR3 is TGTGCCAGTAGTATCGGGGACCGCCCCACAGATACGCAGTATTTT. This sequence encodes CASSIGDRPTDTQYF.

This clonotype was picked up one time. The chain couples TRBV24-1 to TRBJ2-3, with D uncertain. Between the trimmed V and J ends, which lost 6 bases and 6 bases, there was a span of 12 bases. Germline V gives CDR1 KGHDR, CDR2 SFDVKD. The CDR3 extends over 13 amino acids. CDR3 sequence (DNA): TGTGCCACCAGTTTATTGAGAGTCGATACGCAGTATTTT. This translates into CATSLLRVDTQYF.

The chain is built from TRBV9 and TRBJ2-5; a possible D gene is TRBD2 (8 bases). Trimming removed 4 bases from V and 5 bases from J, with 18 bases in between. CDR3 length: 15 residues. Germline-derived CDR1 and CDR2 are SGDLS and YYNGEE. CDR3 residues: CASSSGGTVGETQYF. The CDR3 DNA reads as TGTGCCAGCAGCTCGGGAGGGACAGTGGGGGAGACCCAGTACTTC.

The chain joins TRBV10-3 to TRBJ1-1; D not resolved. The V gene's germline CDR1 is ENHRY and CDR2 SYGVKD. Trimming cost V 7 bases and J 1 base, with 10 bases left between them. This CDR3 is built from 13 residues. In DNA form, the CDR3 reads TGTGCCATCACTTCGCCTCCGAACACTGAAGCTTTCTTT. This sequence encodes CAITSPPNTEAFF.

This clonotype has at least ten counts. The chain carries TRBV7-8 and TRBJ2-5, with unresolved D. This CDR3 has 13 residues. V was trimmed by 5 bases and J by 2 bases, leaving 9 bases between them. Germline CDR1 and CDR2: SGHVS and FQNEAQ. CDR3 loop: CASSPERQETQYF. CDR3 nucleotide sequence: TGTGCCAGCAGCCCCGAACGGCAAGAGACCCAGTACTTC.

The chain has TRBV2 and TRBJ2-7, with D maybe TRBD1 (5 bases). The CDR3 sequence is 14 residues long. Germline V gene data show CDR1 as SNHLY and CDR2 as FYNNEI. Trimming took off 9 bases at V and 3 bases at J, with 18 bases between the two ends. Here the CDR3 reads CASSPRKDSYEQYF. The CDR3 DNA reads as TGTGCCAGTAGTCCCCGGAAAGACAGCTACGAGCAGTACTTC.

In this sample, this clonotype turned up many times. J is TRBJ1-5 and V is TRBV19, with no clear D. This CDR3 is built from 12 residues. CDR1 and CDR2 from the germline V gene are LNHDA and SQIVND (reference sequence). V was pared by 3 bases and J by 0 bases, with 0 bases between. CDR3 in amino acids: CASSISNQPQHF. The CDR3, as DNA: TGTGCCAGTAGTATTAGCAATCAGCCCCAGCATTTT.

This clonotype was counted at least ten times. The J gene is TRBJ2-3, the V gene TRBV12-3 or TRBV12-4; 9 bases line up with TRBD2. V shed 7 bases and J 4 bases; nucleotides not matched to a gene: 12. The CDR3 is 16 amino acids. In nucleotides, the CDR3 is TGTGCCAGCAACACCGAGGGACTAGCCCACCCAGATACGCAGTATTTT. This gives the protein CASNTEGLAHPDTQYF.

The CDR3 sequence is CAISEGEESNQPQHF. As DNA, the CDR3 is TGTGCCATCAGTGAGGGGGAGGAGAGCAATCAGCCCCAGCATTTT. The gene calls are TRBV10-3 and TRBJ1-5; unclear D gene. In germline, CDR1 is ENHRY, CDR2 SYGVKD. CDR3 length equals 15 residues. Trimming cost V 2 bases and J 1 base, with 9 bases left between them.

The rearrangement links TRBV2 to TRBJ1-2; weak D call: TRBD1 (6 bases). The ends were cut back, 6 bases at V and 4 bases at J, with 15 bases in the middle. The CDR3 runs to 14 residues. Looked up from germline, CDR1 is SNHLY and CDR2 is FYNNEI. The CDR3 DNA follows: TGTGCCAGCAGCGACAGGCGGCTCGCCTATGGCTACACCTTC. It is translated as CASSDRRLAYGYTF.

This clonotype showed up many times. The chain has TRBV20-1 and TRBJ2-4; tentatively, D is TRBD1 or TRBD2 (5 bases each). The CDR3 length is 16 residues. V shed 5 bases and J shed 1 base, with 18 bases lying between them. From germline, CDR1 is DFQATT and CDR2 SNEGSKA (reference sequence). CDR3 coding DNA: TGCAGTGCTCCTCCCCTGGGGGTGGGCGCCAAAAACATTCAGTACTTC. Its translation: CSAPPLGVGAKNIQYF.

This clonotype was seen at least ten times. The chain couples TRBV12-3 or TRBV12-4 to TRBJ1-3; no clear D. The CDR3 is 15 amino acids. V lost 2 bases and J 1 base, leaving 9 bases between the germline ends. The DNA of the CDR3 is TGTGCCAGCAGTTTAAGTGGGCGTTCTGGAAACACCATATATTTT. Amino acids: CASSLSGRSGNTIYF.

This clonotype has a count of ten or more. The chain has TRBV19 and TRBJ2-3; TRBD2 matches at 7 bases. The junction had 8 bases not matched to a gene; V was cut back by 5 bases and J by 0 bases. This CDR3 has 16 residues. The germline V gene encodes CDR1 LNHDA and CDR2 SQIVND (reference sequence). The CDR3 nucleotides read TGTGCCAGTAGTTTGGCCCCGGGGGGAAGCACAGATACGCAGTATTTT. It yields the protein CASSLAPGGSTDTQYF. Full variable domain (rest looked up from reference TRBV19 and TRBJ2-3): DGGITQSPKYLFRKEGQNVTLSCEQNLNHDAMYWYRQDPGQGLRLIYYSQIVNDFQKGDIAEGYSVSREKKESFPLTVTSAQKNPTAFYLCASSLAPGGSTDTQYFGPGTRLTVL.

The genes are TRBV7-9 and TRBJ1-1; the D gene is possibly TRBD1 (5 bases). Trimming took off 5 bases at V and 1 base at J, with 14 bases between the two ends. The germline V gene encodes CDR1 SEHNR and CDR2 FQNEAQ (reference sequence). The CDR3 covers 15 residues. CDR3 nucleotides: TGTGCCAGCAGCCTTATATTGGGGCAGAACACTGAAGCTTTCTTT. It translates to CASSLILGQNTEAFF.

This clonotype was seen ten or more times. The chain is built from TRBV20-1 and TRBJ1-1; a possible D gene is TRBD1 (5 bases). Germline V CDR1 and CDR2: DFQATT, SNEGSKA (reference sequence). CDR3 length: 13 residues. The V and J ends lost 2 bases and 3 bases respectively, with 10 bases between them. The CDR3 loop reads CSARFDRDTEAFF. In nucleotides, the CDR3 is TGCAGTGCTAGATTTGACAGAGACACTGAAGCTTTCTTT.

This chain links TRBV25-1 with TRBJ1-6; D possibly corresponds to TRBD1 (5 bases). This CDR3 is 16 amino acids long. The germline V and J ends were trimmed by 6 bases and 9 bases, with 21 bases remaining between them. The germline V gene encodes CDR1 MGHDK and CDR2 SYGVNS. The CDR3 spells CASSEIQAGGISPLHF. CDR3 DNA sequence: TGTGCCAGCAGCGAAATACAGGCGGGAGGGATTTCACCCCTCCACTTT.